This T cell receptor beta chain was recorded in a study of blood T cell repertoires in COVID-19. The overall study: The origin of the acute and convalescent COVID-19 samples was the United States, Italy and Spain. From T cells, B-cell-depleted T cells, or PBMCs came the material, which was cDNA or gDNA.

Under the authors' procedure: Reference gene primer amplification yielded estimated nucleated cell counts. Profiling relied on immunoSEQ multiplex PCR, and the TCRdb table lists in-frame clones only, not all of them. V, J and clone size are those of that table, while D and trimming were read from the DNA. The sample has about 150,000 clones, 81% seen once. Sequenced sample: peripheral blood. This sequence was found in a human donor with acute or convalescent COVID-19. The donor label of this sample is uncertain.

The CDR3 DNA is TGTGCCAGCAGCGTAGCCTCAGGGTACGGTGGCTACACCTTC. This gives the protein CASSVASGYGGYTF. The chain combines TRBV9 with TRBJ1-2, with D tentatively TRBD1 (5 bases). CDR3 length equals 14 residues. Germline lookup yields CDR1 SGDLS and CDR2 YYNGEE. The ends were cut back, 0 bases at V and 7 bases at J, with 13 bases in the middle.